This T cell receptor beta chain was observed in a study of blood T cell repertoires in COVID-19. Whole-study context: Italy, Spain and the United States were the sources of the convalescent and acute COVID-19 samples.

This CDR3 has 17 residues. Trimming pared 5 bases from V and 1 base from J, leaving 20 bases between. Germline CDR1 is SGHVS and CDR2 is FQNEAQ. In the source study's methods: Amplification of reference gene primers was used by the study to estimate nucleated cell counts. Profiling relied on immunoSEQ multiplex PCR, and the TCRdb table lists in-frame clones only, not all of them. The V and J calls and the clone size are those of that table, but D and trimming were determined from the DNA. The table lists over 55,000 clones, about 83% of them singletons, with around 5% in the top ten. The receptor was isolated from a man aged 50 to 59 with active COVID-19. The V and J genes are TRBV7-8 and TRBJ2-5, with a possible D match to TRBD1 (6 bases). Sequenced: peripheral blood. The CDR3 bases are TGTGCCAGCAGCAGTCCCGGGACATACAGAGCCCAAGAGACCCAGTACTTC. It yields the protein CASSSPGTYRAQETQYF.